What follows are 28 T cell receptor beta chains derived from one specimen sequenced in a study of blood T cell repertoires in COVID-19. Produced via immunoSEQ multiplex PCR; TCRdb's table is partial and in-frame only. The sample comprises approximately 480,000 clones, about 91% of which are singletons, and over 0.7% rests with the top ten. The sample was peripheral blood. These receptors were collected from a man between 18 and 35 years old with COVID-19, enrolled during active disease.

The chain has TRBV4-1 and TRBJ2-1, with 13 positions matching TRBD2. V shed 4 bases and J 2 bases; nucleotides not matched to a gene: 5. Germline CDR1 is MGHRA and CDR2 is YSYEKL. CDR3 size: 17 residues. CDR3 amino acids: CASSPQLAGGTYNEQFF. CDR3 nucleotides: TGCGCCAGCAGCCCCCAACTAGCGGGGGGGACCTACAATGAGCAGTTCTTC.

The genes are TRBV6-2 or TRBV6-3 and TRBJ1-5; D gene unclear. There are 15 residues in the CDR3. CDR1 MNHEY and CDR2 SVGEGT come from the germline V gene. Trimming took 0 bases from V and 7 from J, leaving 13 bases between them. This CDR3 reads CASSYSNGLGQPQHF. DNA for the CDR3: TGTGCCAGCAGTTACTCGAACGGACTTGGCCAGCCCCAGCATTTT.

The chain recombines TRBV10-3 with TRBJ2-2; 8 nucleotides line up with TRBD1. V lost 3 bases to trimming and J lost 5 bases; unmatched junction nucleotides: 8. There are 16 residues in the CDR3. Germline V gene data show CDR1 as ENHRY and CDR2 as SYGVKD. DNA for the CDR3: TGTGCCATCAGTGATACCGGGACAGGTGGGACCGGGGAGCTGTTTTTT. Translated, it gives CAISDTGTGGTGELFF.

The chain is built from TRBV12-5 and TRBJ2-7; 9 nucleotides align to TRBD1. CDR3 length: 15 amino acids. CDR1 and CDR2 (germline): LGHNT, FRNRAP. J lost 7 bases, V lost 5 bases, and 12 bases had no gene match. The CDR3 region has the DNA TGTGCTAGTGGTACAAGGACAGGGGCCGCGGGGGAGCAGTACTTC. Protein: CASGTRTGAAGEQYF.

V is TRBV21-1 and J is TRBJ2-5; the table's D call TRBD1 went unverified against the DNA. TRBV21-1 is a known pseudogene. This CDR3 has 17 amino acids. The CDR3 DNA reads TGTGCCAGCAGCAAGCTTAGGGGACAGGACCTCCAAGAGACCCAGTACTTC. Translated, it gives CASSKLRGQDLQETQYF.

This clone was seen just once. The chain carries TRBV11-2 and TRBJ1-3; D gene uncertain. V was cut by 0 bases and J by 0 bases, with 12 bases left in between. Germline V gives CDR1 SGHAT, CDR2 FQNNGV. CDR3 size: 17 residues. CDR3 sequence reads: CASSLDLGRLSGNTIYF. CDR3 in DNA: TGTGCCAGCAGCTTAGATCTCGGCAGGCTCTCTGGAAACACCATATATTTT.

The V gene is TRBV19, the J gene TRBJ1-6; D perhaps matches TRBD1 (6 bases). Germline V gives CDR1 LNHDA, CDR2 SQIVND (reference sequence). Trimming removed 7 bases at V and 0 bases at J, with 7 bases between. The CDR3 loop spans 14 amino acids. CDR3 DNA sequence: TGTGCCAGTAAACAGGGCTCCTATAATTCACCCCTCCACTTT. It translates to CASKQGSYNSPLHF.

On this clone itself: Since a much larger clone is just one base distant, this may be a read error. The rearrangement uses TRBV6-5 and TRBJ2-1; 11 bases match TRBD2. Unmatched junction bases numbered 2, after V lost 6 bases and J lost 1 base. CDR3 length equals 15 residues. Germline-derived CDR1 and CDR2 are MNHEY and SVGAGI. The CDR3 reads CASSRTSGSYNEQFF. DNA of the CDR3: TGTGCCAGCAGCCGGACTAGCGGGTCCTACAATGAGCAGTTCTTC.

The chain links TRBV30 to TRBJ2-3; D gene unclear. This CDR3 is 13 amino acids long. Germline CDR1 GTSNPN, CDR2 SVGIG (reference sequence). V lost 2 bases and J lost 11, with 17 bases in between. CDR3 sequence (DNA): TGTGCCTGGAGTACTATGACCGGATCTGGGCAGTATTTT. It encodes CAWSTMTGSGQYF.

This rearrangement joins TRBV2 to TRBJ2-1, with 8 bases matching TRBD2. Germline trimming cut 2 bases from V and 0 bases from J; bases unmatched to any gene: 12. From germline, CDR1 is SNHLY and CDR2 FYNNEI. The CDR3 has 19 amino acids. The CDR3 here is CASSETPGGGASSYNEQFF. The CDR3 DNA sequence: TGTGCCAGCAGTGAAACCCCGGGGGGGGGCGCAAGCTCCTACAATGAGCAGTTCTTC.

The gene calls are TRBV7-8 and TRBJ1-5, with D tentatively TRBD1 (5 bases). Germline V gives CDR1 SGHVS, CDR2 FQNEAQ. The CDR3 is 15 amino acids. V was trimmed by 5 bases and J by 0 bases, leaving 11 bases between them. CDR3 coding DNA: TGTGCCAGCAGCACCCGCAGGGATAGCAATCAGCCCCAGCATTTT. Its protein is CASSTRRDSNQPQHF. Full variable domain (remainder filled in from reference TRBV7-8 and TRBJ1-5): GAGVSQSPRYKVAKRGQDVALRCDPISGHVSLFWYQQALGQGPEFLTYFQNEAQLDKSGLPSDRFFAERPEGSVSTLKIQRTQQEDSAVYLCASSTRRDSNQPQHFGDGTRLSIL.

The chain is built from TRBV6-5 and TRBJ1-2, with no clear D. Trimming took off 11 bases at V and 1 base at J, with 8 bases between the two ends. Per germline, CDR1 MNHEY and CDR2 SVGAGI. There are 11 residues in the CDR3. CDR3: CAGERNYGYTF. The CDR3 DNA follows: TGTGCCGGAGAACGTAACTATGGCTACACCTTC.

The CDR3 DNA follows: TGTGCCAGCAGGTCAGGGGCGGAGCAGCCCCAGCATTTT. Protein sequence: CASRSGAEQPQHF. The V and J genes are TRBV12-3 or TRBV12-4 and TRBJ1-5, with a possible D match to TRBD1 (6 bases). V was clipped by 6 bases and J by 7 bases, with 13 bases between them. The CDR3 is 13 residues long.

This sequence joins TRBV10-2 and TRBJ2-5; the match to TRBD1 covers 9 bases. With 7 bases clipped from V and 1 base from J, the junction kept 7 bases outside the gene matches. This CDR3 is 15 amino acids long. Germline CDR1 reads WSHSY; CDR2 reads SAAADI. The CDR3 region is CASTPGQGSQETQYF. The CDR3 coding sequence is TGCGCCAGCACTCCCGGACAGGGGAGCCAAGAGACCCAGTACTTC.

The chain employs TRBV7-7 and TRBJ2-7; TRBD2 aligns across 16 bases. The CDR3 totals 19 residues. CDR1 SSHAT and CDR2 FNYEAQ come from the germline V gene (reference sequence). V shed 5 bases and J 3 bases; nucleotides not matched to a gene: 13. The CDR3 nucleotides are TGTGCCAGCAGCCAACAACCGGGACTAGCGGGGGGGGTTGGCTACGAGCAGTACTTC. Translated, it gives CASSQQPGLAGGVGYEQYF.

The CDR3 region is CASSSVGGAYNEQFF. The CDR3 DNA is TGTGCCAGCAGCTCCGTGGGGGGAGCCTACAATGAGCAGTTCTTC. The J gene is TRBJ2-1, the V gene TRBV7-9; a weak D match, TRBD2 (6 bases). CDR1 and CDR2 from the germline V gene are SEHNR and FQNEAQ (reference sequence). Trimming cost V 4 bases and J 2 bases, with 12 bases left between them. This CDR3 has 15 amino acids.

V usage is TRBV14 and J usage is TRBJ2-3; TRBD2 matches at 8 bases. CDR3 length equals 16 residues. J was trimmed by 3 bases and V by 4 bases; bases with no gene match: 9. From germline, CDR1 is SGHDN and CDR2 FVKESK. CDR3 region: CASSRFGGRSTDTQYF. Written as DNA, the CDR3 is TGTGCCAGCAGCCGCTTCGGCGGGAGGAGTACAGATACGCAGTATTTT.

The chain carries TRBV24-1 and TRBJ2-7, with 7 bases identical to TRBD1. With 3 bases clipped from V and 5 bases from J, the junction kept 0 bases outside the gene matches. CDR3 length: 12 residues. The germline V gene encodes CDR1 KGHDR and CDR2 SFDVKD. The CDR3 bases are TGTGCCACCAGTGATGGGACAGACGAGCAGTACTTC. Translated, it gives CATSDGTDEQYF.

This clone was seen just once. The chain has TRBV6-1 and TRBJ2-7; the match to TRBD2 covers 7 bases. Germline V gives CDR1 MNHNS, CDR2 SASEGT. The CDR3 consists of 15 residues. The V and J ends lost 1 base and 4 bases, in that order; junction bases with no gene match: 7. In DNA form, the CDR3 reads TGTGCCAGCAGTGAAGGGGGGGGGAGGACTTACGAGCAGTACTTC. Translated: CASSEGGGRTYEQYF.

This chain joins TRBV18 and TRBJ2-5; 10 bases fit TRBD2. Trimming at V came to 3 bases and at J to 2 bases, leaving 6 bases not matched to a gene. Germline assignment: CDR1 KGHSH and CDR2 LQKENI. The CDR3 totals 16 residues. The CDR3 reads CASSPPLAGWQETQYF. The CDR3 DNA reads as TGTGCCAGCTCACCCCCACTAGCGGGGTGGCAAGAGACCCAGTACTTC.

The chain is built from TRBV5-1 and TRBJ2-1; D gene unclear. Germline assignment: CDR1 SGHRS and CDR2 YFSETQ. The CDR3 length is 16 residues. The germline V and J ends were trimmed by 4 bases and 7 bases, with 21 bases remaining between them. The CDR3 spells CASSPVAGALGNEQFF. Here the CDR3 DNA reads TGCGCCAGCAGCCCCGTAGCCGGTGCCTTAGGAAATGAGCAGTTCTTC.

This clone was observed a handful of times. In nucleotides, the CDR3 is TGTGCCAGCAGTTACCTATACACAGATACGCAGTATTTT. Residues: CASSYLYTDTQYF. The V gene is TRBV2, the J gene TRBJ2-3; D uncertain. The V end lost 5 bases, the J end lost 2 bases, and 8 bases lay between the germline ends. The length of the CDR3 is 13 residues. CDR1 SNHLY and CDR2 FYNNEI come from the germline V gene.

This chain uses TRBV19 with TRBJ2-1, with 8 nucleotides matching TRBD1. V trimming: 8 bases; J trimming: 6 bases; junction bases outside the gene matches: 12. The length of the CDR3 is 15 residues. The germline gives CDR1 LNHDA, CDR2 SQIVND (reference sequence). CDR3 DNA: TGTGCCAGTTTCCCCCCGGGCAGGGGGCCCAATGAGCAGTTCTTC. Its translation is CASFPPGRGPNEQFF.

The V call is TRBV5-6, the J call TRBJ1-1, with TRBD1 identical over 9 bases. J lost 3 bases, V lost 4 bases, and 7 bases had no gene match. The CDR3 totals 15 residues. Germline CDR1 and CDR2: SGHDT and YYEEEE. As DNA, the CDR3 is TGTGCCAGCAGCCCAGGACAGGGGAGGGACACTGAAGCTTTCTTT. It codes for CASSPGQGRDTEAFF. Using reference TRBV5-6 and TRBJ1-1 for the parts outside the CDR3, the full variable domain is DAGVTQSPTHLIKTRGQQVTLRCSPKSGHDTVSWYQQALGQGPQFIFQYYEEEERQRGNFPDRFSGHQFPNYSSELNVNALLLGDSALYLCASSPGQGRDTEAFFGQGTRLTVV.

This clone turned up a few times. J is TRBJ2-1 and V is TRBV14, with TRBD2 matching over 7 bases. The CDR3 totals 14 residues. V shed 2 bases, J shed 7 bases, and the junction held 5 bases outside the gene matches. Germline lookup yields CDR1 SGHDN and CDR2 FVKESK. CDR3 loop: CASSQRLAWNEQFF. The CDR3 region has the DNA TGTGCCAGCAGCCAACGACTAGCTTGGAATGAGCAGTTCTTC. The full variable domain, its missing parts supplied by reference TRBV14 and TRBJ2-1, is EAGVTQFPSHSVIEKGQTVTLRCDPISGHDNLYWYRRVMGKEIKFLLHFVKESKQDESGMPNNRFLAERTGGTYSTLKVQPAELEDSGVYFCASSQRLAWNEQFFGPGTRLTVL.

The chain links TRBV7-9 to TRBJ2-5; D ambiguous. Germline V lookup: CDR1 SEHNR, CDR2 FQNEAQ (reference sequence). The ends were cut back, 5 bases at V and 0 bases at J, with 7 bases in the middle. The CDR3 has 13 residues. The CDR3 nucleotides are TGTGCCAGCAGCCTACAGTACCAAGAGACCCAGTACTTC. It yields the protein CASSLQYQETQYF.

The DNA for the CDR3 is TGTGCCAGCAGCGCCCGTCGGGAGCCGGCCCCCAATGAGCAGTTCTTC. Protein product: CASSARREPAPNEQFF. The chain is built from TRBV7-8 and TRBJ2-1, with D possibly being TRBD2 (6 bases). Trimming took off 5 bases at V and 6 bases at J, with 20 bases between the two ends. The CDR3 spans 16 residues. Germline-derived CDR1 and CDR2 are SGHVS and FQNEAQ.

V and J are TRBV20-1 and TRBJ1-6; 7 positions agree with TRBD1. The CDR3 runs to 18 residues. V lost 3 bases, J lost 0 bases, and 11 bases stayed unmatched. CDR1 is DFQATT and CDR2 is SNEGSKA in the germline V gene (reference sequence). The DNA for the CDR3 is TGCAGTGCTAGTCCCACTGACGGGGACAGCTCCTATAATTCACCCCTCCACTTT. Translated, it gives CSASPTDGDSSYNSPLHF.